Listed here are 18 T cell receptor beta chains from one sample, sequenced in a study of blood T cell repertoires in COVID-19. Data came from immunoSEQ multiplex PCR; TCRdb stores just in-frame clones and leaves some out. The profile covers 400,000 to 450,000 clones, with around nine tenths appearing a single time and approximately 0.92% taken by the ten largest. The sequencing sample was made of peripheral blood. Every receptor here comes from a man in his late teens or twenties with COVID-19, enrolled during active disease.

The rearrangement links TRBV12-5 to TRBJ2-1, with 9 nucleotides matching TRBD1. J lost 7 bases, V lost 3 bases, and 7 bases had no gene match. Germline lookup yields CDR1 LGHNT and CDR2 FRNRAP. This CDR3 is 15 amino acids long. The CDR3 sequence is CASGLGQGRKNEQFF. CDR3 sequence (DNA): TGTGCTAGTGGTTTAGGACAGGGGAGGAAAAATGAGCAGTTCTTC.

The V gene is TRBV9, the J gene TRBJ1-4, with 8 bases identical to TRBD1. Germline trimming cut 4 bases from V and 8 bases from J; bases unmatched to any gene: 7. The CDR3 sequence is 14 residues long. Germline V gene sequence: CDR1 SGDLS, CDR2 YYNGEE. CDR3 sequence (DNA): TGTGCCAGCAGCACAGGGGGGGCCCGGGAAAAACTGTTTTTT. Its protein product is CASSTGGAREKLFF.

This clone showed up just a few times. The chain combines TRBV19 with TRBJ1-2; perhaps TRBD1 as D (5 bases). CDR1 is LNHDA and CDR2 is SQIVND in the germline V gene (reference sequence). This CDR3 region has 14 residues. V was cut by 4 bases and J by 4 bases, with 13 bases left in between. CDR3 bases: TGTGCCAGTAGTAGGGCCAGGGACTTCTATGGCTACACCTTC. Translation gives CASSRARDFYGYTF.

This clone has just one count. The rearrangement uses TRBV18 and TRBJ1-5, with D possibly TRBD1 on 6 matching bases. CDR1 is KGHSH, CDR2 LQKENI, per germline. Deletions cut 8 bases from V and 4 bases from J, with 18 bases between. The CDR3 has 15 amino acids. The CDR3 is CASAPTGTLNQPQHF. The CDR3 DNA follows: TGTGCCAGCGCCCCGACCGGGACATTAAATCAGCCCCAGCATTTT.

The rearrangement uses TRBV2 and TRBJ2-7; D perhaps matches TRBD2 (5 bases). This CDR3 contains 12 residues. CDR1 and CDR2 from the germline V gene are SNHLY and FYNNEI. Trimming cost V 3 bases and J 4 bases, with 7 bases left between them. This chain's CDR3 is CASSEEEYEQYF. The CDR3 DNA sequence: TGTGCCAGCAGTGAGGAGGAGTACGAGCAGTACTTC.

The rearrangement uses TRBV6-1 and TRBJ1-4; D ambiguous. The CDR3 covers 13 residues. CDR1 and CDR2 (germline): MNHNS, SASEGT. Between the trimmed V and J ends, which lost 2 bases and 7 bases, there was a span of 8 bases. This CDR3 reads CASSELQFEKLFF. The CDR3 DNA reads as TGTGCCAGCAGTGAACTACAGTTTGAAAAACTGTTTTTT.

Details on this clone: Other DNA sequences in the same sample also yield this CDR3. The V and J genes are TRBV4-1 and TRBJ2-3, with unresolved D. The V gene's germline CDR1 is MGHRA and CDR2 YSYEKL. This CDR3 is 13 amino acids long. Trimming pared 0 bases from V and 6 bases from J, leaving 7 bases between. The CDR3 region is CASSQDLPDTQYF. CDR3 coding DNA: TGCGCCAGCAGCCAAGATCTCCCGGATACGCAGTATTTT.

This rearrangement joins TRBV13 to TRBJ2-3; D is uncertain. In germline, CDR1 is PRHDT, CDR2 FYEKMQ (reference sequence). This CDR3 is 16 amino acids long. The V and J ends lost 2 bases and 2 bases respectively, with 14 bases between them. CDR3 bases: TGTGCCAGCAGCTTATTAAGTAGCACCCTCACAGATACGCAGTATTTT. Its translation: CASSLLSSTLTDTQYF.

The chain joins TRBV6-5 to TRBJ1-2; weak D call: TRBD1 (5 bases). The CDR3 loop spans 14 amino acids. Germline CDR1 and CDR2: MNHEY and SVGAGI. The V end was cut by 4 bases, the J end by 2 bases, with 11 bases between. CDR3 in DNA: TGTGCCAGCAGTTGGGGGGTTTTGAACTATGGCTACACCTTC. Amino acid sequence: CASSWGVLNYGYTF.

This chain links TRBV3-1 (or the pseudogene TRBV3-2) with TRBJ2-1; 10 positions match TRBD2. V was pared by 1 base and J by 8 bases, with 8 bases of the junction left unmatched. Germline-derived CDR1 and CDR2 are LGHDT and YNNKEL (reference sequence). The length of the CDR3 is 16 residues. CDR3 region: CASSQATSGTEHEQFF. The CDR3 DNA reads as TGTGCCAGCAGCCAAGCAACTAGCGGGACGGAGCATGAGCAGTTCTTC.

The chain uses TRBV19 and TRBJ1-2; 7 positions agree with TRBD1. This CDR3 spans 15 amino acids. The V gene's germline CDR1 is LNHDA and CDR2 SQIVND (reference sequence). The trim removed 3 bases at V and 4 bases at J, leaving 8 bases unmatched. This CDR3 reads CASSIEGARSYGYTF. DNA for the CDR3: TGTGCCAGTAGTATTGAGGGGGCAAGATCCTATGGCTACACCTTC.

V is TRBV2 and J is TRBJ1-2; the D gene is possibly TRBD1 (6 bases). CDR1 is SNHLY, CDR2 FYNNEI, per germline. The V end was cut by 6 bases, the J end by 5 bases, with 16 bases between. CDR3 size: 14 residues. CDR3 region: CASRGDINWYGYTF. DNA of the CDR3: TGTGCCAGCAGGGGGGACATTAACTGGTATGGCTACACCTTC.

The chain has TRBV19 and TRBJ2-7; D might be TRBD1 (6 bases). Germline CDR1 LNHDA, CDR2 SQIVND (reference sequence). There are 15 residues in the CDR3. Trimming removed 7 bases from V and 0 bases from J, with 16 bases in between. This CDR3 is CASKHTDSSSYEQYF. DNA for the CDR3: TGTGCCAGTAAACATACGGACAGCAGCTCCTACGAGCAGTACTTC.

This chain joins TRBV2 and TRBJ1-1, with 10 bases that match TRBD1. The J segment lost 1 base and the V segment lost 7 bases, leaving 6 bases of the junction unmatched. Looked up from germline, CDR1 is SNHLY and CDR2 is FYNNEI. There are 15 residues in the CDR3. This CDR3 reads CASNQRTGGNTEAFF. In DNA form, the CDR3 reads TGTGCCAGCAACCAAAGGACAGGGGGGAACACTGAAGCTTTCTTT.

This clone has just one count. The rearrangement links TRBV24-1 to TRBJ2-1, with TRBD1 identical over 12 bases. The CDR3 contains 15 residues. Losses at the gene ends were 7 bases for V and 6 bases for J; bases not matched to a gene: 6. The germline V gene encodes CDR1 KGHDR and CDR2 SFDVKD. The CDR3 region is CATSTRDRGLNEQFF. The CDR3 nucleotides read TGTGCCACCAGCACCCGGGACAGGGGGCTCAATGAGCAGTTCTTC.

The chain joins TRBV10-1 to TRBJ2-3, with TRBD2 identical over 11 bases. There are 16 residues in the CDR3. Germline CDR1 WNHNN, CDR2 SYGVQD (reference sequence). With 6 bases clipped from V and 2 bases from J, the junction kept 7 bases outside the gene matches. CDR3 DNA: TGCGCCAGCAGCGCCGGGACTAGCGGATTCACAGATACGCAGTATTTT. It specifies CASSAGTSGFTDTQYF.

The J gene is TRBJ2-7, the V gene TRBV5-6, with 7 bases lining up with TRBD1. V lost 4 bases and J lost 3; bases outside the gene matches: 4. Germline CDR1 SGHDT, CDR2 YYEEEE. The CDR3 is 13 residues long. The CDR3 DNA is TGTGCCAGCAGCCAAGGGGGCAACTACGAGCAGTACTTC. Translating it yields CASSQGGNYEQYF.

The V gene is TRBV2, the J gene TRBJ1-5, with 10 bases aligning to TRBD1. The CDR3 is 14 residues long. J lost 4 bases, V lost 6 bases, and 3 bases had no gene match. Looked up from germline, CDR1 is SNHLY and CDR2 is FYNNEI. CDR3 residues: CASRDRGGNQPQHF. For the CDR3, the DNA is TGTGCCAGCAGGGACAGGGGGGGAAATCAGCCCCAGCATTTT.